The present T cell receptor (beta chain) was sequenced within a study of shared clonotypes between healthy human individuals. Profiling relied on immunoSEQ multiplex PCR, and the TCRdb table lists in-frame clones only, not all of them. The sample consists of about 79,000 clones, 60% to 65% of them appearing once. V was clipped by 6 bases and J by 1 base, with 21 bases between them. The CDR3 runs 17 residues. Germline CDR1 and CDR2: SGHDN and FVKESK. This rearrangement joins TRBV14 to TRBJ1-1; no clear D gene. The source of this sequence is a man aged 25 to 40 in good health. Sample: memory CD8+ T cells sorted from blood. This sample's subset: CD45RO+ cells pooled with CCR7-negative TemRA cells. In DNA form, the CDR3 reads TGTGCCAGCAGAAAAAACGACTGGAACTATAAGAACACTGAAGCTTTCTTT. Encoded protein: CASRKNDWNYKNTEAFF.